Presented here are 20 T cell receptor beta chains from one specimen sequenced in a study of memory CD4+ T cells and cytomegalovirus serostatus (dated by TCRdb to the late 2010s). The library came from the immunoSEQ multiplex PCR assay. What TCRdb holds here is the immuneACCESS table cut down to in-frame rearrangements. Part of the clones is not present; checked against another copy, under half of the missing clones reflect an unresolved V gene, and the others are unexplained. Present in this sample are over 40,000 clones, over 75% of which were seen just once. The ten largest account for roughly 0.59% of the sample. A FACSAria II was used to sort memory CD4+ T cells, defined as single viable CD3+CD4+CD8-CD45RO+ cells. Sequenced: memory CD4+ T cells from blood. The receptors originated from an adult in good health and CMV-seronegative.

This clone was counted a few times. The CDR3 loop reads CASSDPTSGLISYEQYF. As DNA, the CDR3 is TGCGCCAGCAGTGACCCGACTAGCGGGTTAATCTCCTACGAGCAGTACTTC. This chain joins TRBV10-1 and TRBJ2-7; 10 bases fit TRBD2. The germline gives CDR1 WNHNN, CDR2 SYGVQD (reference sequence). The CDR3 loop spans 17 amino acids. Germline trimming cut 3 bases from V and 0 bases from J; bases unmatched to any gene: 8.

V gene TRBV29-1 combines with J gene TRBJ2-2, with D maybe TRBD2 (6 bases). The CDR3 spans 13 residues. Trimming removed 3 bases at V and 4 bases at J, with 9 bases between. Germline values: CDR1 SQVTM, CDR2 ANQGSEA. CDR3 DNA sequence: TGCAGCGTTGAGGAGGGGAGCACCGGGGAGCTGTTTTTT. Its translation is CSVEEGSTGELFF.

The genes are TRBV18 and TRBJ2-7; D is unclear. Germline CDR1 is KGHSH and CDR2 is LQKENI. The V gene lost 2 bases and the J gene lost 2 bases, with 4 bases spanning the gap. This CDR3 comprises 12 residues. CDR3 in amino acids: CASSPSTYEQYF. The DNA for the CDR3 is TGTGCCAGCTCACCATCAACCTACGAGCAGTACTTC.

This chain connects TRBV21-1 to TRBJ2-7; the listed D gene, TRBD1, was not tested against the DNA. TRBV21-1 is marked as a pseudogene. CDR3 length equals 17 residues. The CDR3: CASSTLRQGFISYEQYF. In DNA, the CDR3 is TGTGCCAGCAGCACTTTGAGACAGGGATTTATTTCCTACGAGCAGTACTTC.

This clone was counted a few times. The chain recombines TRBV21-1 with TRBJ1-4. TRBV21-1 is a known pseudogene. This CDR3 is built from 12 residues. DNA of the CDR3: TGTGCCAGCAGCAATGGGTGGGAAAAACTGTTTTTT. Its protein product is CASSNGWEKLFF.

The chain has TRBV28 and TRBJ2-3, with 11 bases that match TRBD2. Per germline, CDR1 MDHEN and CDR2 SYDVKM. This CDR3 has 16 residues. The J segment lost 2 bases and the V segment lost 4 bases, leaving 5 bases of the junction unmatched. The CDR3 region is CASSSTSGGPTDTQYF. As DNA, the CDR3 is TGTGCCAGCAGTTCTACTAGCGGGGGACCCACAGATACGCAGTATTTT. Drawing the rest from reference TRBV28 and TRBJ2-3, the complete variable domain is DVKVTQSSRYLVKRTGEKVFLECVQDMDHENMFWYRQDPGLGLRLIYFSYDVKMKEKGDIPEGYSVSREKKERFSLILESASTNQTSMYLCASSSTSGGPTDTQYFGPGTRLTVL.

The V call is TRBV12-5, the J call TRBJ1-3; D is ambiguous. This CDR3 has 16 residues. Germline V CDR1 and CDR2: LGHNT, FRNRAP. Trimming stripped 0 bases from V and 0 bases from J, with 9 bases between. The CDR3 loop is CASGLVGMGSGNTIYF. In DNA form, the CDR3 reads TGTGCTAGTGGTTTGGTAGGAATGGGCTCTGGAAACACCATATATTTT.

The chain uses TRBV7-3 and TRBJ1-1; the D is unclear. V dropped 5 bases and J dropped 5 bases, with 21 bases sitting between them. The CDR3 contains 16 residues. Germline V gene data show CDR1 as SGHTA and CDR2 as FQGTGA. The CDR3 spells CASSPNEGTSPTEAFF. DNA of the CDR3: TGTGCCAGCAGCCCAAATGAGGGCACTTCTCCTACTGAAGCTTTCTTT.

This clone was counted only a few times. V is TRBV14 and J is TRBJ1-5; D unresolved. This CDR3 spans 12 amino acids. Trimming stripped 4 bases from V and 7 bases from J, with 8 bases between. Germline loops: CDR1 SGHDN, CDR2 FVKESK. Here the CDR3 DNA reads TGTGCCAGCAGCCCCGTGGGCCAGCCCCAGCATTTT. It translates to CASSPVGQPQHF. Filled out from reference TRBV14 and TRBJ1-5, the complete variable domain reads EAGVTQFPSHSVIEKGQTVTLRCDPISGHDNLYWYRRVMGKEIKFLLHFVKESKQDESGMPNNRFLAERTGGTYSTLKVQPAELEDSGVYFCASSPVGQPQHFGDGTRLSIL.

V usage is TRBV28 and J usage is TRBJ2-7, with 8 bases aligning to TRBD1. Trimming took 8 bases from V and 5 from J; bases not matched to a gene: 11. Germline V gives CDR1 MDHEN, CDR2 SYDVKM. The CDR3 totals 14 residues. The CDR3 loop reads CASCTGTGTNEQYF. The CDR3 DNA reads TGTGCCAGCTGCACCGGGACAGGAACCAACGAGCAGTACTTC.

The rearrangement links TRBV4-3 to TRBJ2-1; TRBD2 matches 7 bases. The CDR3 has 15 residues. Germline assignment: CDR1 LGHNA and CDR2 YSLEER. The V and J ends lost 0 bases and 7 bases, in that order; junction bases with no gene match: 6. The chain's CDR3 is CASSQDVLATNEQFF. The DNA of the CDR3 is TGCGCCAGCAGCCAAGACGTACTAGCGACGAATGAGCAGTTCTTC.

The chain couples TRBV5-6 to TRBJ2-1, with TRBD2 as a possible D gene (5 bases). Germline V gene lookup returns CDR1 SGHDT and CDR2 YYEEEE. The CDR3 consists of 15 residues. Trimming pared 4 bases from V and 0 bases from J, leaving 11 bases between. The DNA for the CDR3 is TGTGCCAGCAGCAATGGACTTGGCTCCTACAATGAGCAGTTCTTC. Translating gives CASSNGLGSYNEQFF.

The chain carries TRBV5-1 and TRBJ2-3, with TRBD2 matching 9 bases. The germline V gene encodes CDR1 SGHRS and CDR2 YFSETQ. The trim removed 0 bases at V and 0 bases at J, leaving 11 bases unmatched. The CDR3 totals 19 residues. CDR3 DNA sequence: TGCGCCAGCAGCTTGGGAACGGCGGGGGGGCGTCGGAGCACAGATACGCAGTATTTT. Protein: CASSLGTAGGRRSTDTQYF.

The chain links TRBV28 to TRBJ2-5, with 11 positions matching TRBD2. This CDR3 region has 16 residues. V was clipped by 3 bases and J by 4 bases; unmatched bases: 7. Germline CDR1 reads MDHEN; CDR2 reads SYDVKM. In DNA, the CDR3 is TGTGCCAGCAGTTTTTTTAGCGGGGGGGCAGGAGAGACCCAGTACTTC. Its translation is CASSFFSGGAGETQYF.

The CDR3 reads CSATPGATNEKLFF. For the CDR3, the DNA is TGCAGCGCCACCCCGGGGGCAACTAATGAAAAACTGTTTTTT. The chain has TRBV29-1 and TRBJ1-4; D is perhaps TRBD1 (5 bases). Germline V gives CDR1 SQVTM, CDR2 ANQGSEA. V lost 7 bases, J lost 0 bases, and 12 bases lay in between. There are 14 residues in the CDR3.

V usage is TRBV7-6 and J usage is TRBJ2-2; D unclear. Germline CDR1 reads SGHVS; CDR2 reads FNYEAQ. The CDR3 spans 15 residues. The germline V and J ends were trimmed by 1 base and 4 bases, with 10 bases remaining between them. The CDR3 here is CASSLVSSATGELFF. The CDR3 coding sequence is TGTGCCAGCAGCTTAGTTTCATCCGCCACCGGGGAGCTGTTTTTT.

The gene calls are TRBV6-1 and TRBJ1-6, with D uncertain. The ends were cut back, 4 bases at V and 0 bases at J, with 13 bases in the middle. The CDR3 extends over 17 amino acids. Per the germline V gene, CDR1 is MNHNS and CDR2 is SASEGT. The CDR3 DNA is TGTGCCAGCAGTGGCGACGGGGTAAGCTCCTATAATTCACCCCTCCACTTT. As protein: CASSGDGVSSYNSPLHF.

The rearrangement links TRBV2 to TRBJ1-2; 7 bases agree with TRBD1. This CDR3 is 15 amino acids long. CDR1 and CDR2 (germline): SNHLY, FYNNEI. V was clipped by 6 bases and J by 6 bases; unmatched bases: 13. The CDR3 region has the DNA TGTGCCAGCAGCGGACAGGAGCAGCCCCTCAATGGCTACACCTTC. The encoded protein is CASSGQEQPLNGYTF.

The chain couples TRBV30 to TRBJ1-4; no clear D. Germline V lookup: CDR1 GTSNPN, CDR2 SVGIG (reference sequence). This CDR3 spans 15 amino acids. V was cut by 3 bases and J by 0 bases, with 11 bases left in between. In nucleotides, the CDR3 is TGTGCCTGGAGCCGGCCGGGCGCAACTAATGAAAAACTGTTTTTT. Protein sequence: CAWSRPGATNEKLFF.

J is TRBJ1-3 and V is TRBV13; the D is unclear. The CDR3 is 14 amino acids. The V end was cut by 5 bases, the J end by 0 bases, with 8 bases between. The germline V gene encodes CDR1 PRHDT and CDR2 FYEKMQ (reference sequence). CDR3 sequence reads: CASSQESSGNTIYF. In nucleotides, the CDR3 is TGTGCCAGCAGCCAGGAGAGCTCTGGAAACACCATATATTTT.